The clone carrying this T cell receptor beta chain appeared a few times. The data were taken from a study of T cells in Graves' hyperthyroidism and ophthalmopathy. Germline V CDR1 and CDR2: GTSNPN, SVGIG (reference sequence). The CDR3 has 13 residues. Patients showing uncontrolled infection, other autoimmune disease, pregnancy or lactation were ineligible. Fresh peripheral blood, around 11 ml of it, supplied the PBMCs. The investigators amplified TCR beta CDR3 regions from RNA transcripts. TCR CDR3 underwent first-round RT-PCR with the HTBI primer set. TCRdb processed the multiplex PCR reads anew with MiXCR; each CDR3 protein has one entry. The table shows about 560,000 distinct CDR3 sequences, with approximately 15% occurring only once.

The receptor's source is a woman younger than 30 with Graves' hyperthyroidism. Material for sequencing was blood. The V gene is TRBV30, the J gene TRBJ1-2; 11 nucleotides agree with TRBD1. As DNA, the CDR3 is TGTGCTGAGGGGGGACAGGGGGTCCGTGGCTACACCTTC. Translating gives CAEGGQGVRGYTF.